This T cell receptor (beta chain) was observed in a study of control samples from healthy donors and cancer patients. The CDR3 consists of 15 residues. CDR1 is SEHNR and CDR2 is FQNEAQ in the germline V gene (reference sequence). Trimming removed 1 base at V and 7 bases at J, with 14 bases between. Sequencing used immunoSEQ multiplex PCR; TCRdb keeps in-frame clones, though not all of them. The sample includes 200,000 to 250,000 clones, about 94% of them seen just once. The rearrangement links TRBV7-9 to TRBJ1-5; D is unresolved. This TCR came from a man aged 45-65 years in good health. Source material: blood. CDR3 DNA: TGTGCCAGCAGCTTAGATCGGGGAAGAGAGCAGCCCCAGCATTTT. Amino acid sequence: CASSLDRGREQPQHF.